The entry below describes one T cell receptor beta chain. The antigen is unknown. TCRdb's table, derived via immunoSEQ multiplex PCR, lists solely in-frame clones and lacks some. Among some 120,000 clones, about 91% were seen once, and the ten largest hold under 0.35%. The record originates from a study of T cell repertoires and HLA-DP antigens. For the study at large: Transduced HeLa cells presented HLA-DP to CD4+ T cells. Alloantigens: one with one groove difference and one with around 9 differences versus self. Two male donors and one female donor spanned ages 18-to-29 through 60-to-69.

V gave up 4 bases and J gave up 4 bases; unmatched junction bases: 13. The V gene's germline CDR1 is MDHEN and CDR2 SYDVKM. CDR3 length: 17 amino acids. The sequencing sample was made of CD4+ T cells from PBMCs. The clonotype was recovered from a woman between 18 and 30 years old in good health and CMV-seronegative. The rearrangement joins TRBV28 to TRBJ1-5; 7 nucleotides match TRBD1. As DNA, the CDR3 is TGTGCCAGCAGTTCGGGGGCGGGGACAGTCTTTAATCAGCCCCAGCATTTT. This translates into CASSSGAGTVFNQPQHF.